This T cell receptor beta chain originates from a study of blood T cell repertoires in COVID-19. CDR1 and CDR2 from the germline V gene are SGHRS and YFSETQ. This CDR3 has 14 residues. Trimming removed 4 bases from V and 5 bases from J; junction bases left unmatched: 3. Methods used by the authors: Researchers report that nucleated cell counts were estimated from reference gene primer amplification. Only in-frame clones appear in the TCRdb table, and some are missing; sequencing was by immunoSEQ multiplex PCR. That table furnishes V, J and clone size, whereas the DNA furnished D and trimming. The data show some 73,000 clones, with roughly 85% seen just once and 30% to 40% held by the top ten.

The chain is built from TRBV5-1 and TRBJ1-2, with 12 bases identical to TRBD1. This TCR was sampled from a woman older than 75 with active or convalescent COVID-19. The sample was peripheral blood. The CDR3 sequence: CASSTGQGAYGYTF. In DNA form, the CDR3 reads TGCGCCAGCAGCACGGGACAGGGGGCATATGGCTACACCTTC.